This T cell receptor (beta chain) was recorded in a study of blood T cell repertoires in COVID-19. On the study more broadly: Sources were T cells, B-cell-depleted T cells, or PBMCs; the material itself was cDNA or gDNA.

Trimming cost V 5 bases and J 4 bases, with 10 bases left between them. CDR1 SGHTA and CDR2 FQGNSA come from the germline V gene. This CDR3 contains 13 residues. The Seattle patients joined while their infection was active and were tracked longitudinally afterward. As processed by the authors: Reference gene primer amplification yielded estimated nucleated cell counts. Sequencing used immunoSEQ multiplex PCR; TCRdb keeps in-frame clones, though not all of them. Clonal size and the V and J genes are those of that table, whereas D and trimming came from the DNA. The data hold approximately 240,000 clones, with over 90% observed a single time.

The clonotype was recovered from a man aged 30 to 39 with COVID-19, enrolled during active disease. The sample taken for sequencing was peripheral blood. This chain joins TRBV7-2 and TRBJ2-3; D is ambiguous. CDR3 in amino acids: CASSLNRADTQYF. The CDR3 DNA reads as TGTGCCAGCAGCCTAAACAGAGCAGATACGCAGTATTTT.